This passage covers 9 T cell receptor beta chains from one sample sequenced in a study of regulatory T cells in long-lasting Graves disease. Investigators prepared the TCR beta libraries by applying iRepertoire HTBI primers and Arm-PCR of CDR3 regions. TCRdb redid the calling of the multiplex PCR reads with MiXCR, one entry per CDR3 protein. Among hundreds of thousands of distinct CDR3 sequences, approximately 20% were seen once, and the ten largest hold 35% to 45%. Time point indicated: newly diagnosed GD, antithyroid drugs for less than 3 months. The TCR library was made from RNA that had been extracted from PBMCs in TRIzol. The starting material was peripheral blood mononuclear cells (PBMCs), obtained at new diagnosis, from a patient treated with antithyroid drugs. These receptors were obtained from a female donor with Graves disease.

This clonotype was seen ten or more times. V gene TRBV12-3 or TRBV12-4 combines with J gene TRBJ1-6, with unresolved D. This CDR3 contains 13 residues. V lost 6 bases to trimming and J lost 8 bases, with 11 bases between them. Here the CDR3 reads CASRVVRDSPLHF. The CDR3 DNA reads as TGTGCCAGCAGGGTGGTAAGGGATTCACCCCTCCACTTT.

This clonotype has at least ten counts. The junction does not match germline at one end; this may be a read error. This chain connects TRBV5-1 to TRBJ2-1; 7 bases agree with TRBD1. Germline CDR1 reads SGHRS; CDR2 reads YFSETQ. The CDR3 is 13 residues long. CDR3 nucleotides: TGTGCCAGCATCAGACAGGGCTCCAATGAGCAGTTCTTC. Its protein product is CASIRQGSNEQFF.

CDR3 DNA: TGTGCCAGCAGTGCACACCGGGACAGAGGGGAAGCTTTCTTT. Translating it yields CASSAHRDRGEAFF. This rearrangement joins TRBV28 to TRBJ1-1; 7 nucleotides match TRBD1. Germline CDR1 reads MDHEN; CDR2 reads SYDVKM. Germline trimming cut 5 bases from V and 8 bases from J; bases unmatched to any gene: 11. This CDR3 contains 14 residues.

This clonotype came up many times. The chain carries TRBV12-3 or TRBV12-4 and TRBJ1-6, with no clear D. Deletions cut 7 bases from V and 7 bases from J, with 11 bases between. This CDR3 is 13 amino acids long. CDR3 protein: CASKFTENSPLHF. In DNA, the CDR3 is TGTGCCAGCAAATTTACGGAAAATTCACCCCTCCACTTT.

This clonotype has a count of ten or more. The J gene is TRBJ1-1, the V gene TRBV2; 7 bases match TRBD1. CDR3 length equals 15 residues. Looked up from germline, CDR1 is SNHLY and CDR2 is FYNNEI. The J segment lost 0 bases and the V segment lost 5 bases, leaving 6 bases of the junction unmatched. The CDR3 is CASSQGQLLNTEAFF. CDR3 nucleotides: TGTGCCAGCAGTCAGGGACAGCTACTGAACACTGAAGCTTTCTTT.

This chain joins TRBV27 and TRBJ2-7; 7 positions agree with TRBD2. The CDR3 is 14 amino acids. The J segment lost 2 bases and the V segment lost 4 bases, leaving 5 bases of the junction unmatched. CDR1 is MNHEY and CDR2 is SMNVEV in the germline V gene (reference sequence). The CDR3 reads CASSSPLAAYEQYF. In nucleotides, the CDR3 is TGTGCCAGCAGTTCACCTCTAGCGGCCTACGAGCAGTACTTC.

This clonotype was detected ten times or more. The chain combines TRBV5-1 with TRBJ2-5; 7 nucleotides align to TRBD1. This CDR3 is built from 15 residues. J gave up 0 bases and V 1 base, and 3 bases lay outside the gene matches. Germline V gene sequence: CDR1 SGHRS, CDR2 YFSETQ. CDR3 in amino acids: CASSLTGTDQETQYF. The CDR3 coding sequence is TGCGCCAGCAGCTTGACCGGGACAGACCAAGAGACCCAGTACTTC. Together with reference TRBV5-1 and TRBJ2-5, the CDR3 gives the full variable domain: KAGVTQTPRYLIKTRGQQVTLSCSPISGHRSVSWYQQTPGQGLQFLFEYFSETQRNKGNFPGRFSGRQFSNSRSEMNVSTLELGDSALYLCASSLTGTDQETQYFGPGTRLLVL.

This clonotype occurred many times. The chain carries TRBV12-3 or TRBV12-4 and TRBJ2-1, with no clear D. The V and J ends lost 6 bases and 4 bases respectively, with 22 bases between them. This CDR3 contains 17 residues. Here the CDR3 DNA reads TGTGCCAGCAGCTCCCTCGACTCCTCCCCCTTTTACAATGAGCAGTTCTTC. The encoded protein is CASSSLDSSPFYNEQFF.

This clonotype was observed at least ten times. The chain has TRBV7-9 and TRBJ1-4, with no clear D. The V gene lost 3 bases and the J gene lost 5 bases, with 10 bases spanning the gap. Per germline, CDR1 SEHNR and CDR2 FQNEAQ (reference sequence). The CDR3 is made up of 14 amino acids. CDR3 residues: CASSFFLPNEKLFF. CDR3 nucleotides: TGTGCCAGCAGCTTTTTCCTCCCGAATGAAAAACTGTTTTTT.